This T cell receptor (beta chain) was documented in a study of blood T cell repertoires in COVID-19. Study at large: Acute and convalescent COVID-19 samples came from the United States, Italy and Spain.

Germline V gene data show CDR1 as GTSNPN and CDR2 as SVGIG (reference sequence). This CDR3 is built from 13 residues. Trimming removed 2 bases at V and 6 bases at J, with 11 bases between. Original processing methods: Cell counts per sample came from amplifying reference gene primers. The repertoire was sequenced with immunoSEQ multiplex PCR; TCRdb's copy has only in-frame clones and lacks some. The DNA was the basis for D and trimming; V, J and clone size are from that table. Among hundreds of thousands of clones listed, approximately 92% were seen once. Assignment of participants to cohorts was predicated upon participant-reported clinical history. Symptom resolution, clearance, or two negative PCRs marked donors in Cohort 3 as recovered.

The receptor was derived from a man younger than 40 who had recovered from COVID-19. The specimen sequenced was PBMCs or T cells enriched from blood (not recorded which). This chain uses TRBV30 with TRBJ1-5; a weak D match, TRBD1 (5 bases). CDR3 amino acids: CAWSNQGGQPQHF. CDR3 in DNA: TGTGCCTGGAGTAATCAGGGAGGTCAGCCCCAGCATTTT.